A selection of T cell receptor beta chains follows, all from one sample in a study of T cells in localized non-small cell lung cancer. Assay used: immunoSEQ multiplex PCR; TCRdb lists only in-frame clones, some missing. The table includes a few thousand clones, less than 30% detected once. The input for sequencing was lung tumor tissue, taken before any cancer treatment. These receptors were collected from a female donor older than 55 with stage I lung adenocarcinoma. Each CDR3 is given without its conserved first and last residue. Some rows have no size entry. The others give once, few or many, or a class for an expanded clone.

CDR3 length	V gene	J gene	clone size	CDR3 protein
13	TRBV29-1	TRBJ2-1	NA	SARGGLAGDFEQF
13	TRBV19	TRBJ2-2	NA	ASRAGQGDTGELF
13	TRBV4-1	TRBJ1-1	medium-sized	ASSLKQGPGTEAF
13	TRBV28	TRBJ2-7	NA	ASRPPGQGTYEQY
13	TRBV19	TRBJ2-7	NA	ASSIIASGRSEQY
12	TRBV9	TRBJ1-2	few	ASSVEGLNYGYT
10	TRBV9	TRBJ1-2	NA	ASNPAEYGYT
14	TRBV6-8	TRBJ2-6	few	AVEGQEGSGANVLT
9	TRBV14	TRBJ2-1	NA	ASSQDGQQF
11	TRBV6-8	TRBJ2-7	few	ASRSSGPAEQY
10	TRBV9	TRBJ2-7	few	ASSVDGYEQY
13	TRBV6-8	TRBJ1-4	large	ASSYRGTDNEKLF
12	TRBV9	TRBJ2-7	NA	ASSTGTGSYEQY
13	TRBV5-1	TRBJ1-2	few	ASSNGGEANYGYT
15	TRBV9	TRBJ2-5	few	ASSPRTSGWYQETQY
14	TRBV19	TRBJ2-7	NA	ASSNPSGVSSYEQY
14	TRBV11-3	TRBJ1-2	few	ASSLEAGGRGYGYT
10	TRBV18	TRBJ2-5	medium-sized	ASSSNQETQY
13	TRBV6-8	TRBJ2-7	NA	ASSPRDRGQSEQY
15	TRBV11-3	TRBJ2-7	few	ASSKAPGAMLSYEQY
12	TRBV29-1	TRBJ2-5	NA	SVEVAGGGETQY
11	TRBV18	TRBJ1-6	once	ASSPGPDSPLH
13	TRBV6-8	TRBJ2-2	few	ASSVGSVDTGELF
16	TRBV5-1	TRBJ2-7	NA	ASRHGTQGTGYIYEQY
14	TRBV14	TRBJ1-4	NA	ASRPTGTGFGEKLF
10	TRBV9	TRBJ1-1	few	ASQGRRTEAF
11	TRBV28	TRBJ2-6	NA	ASRQNGAHVLT
12	TRBV19	TRBJ1-2	NA	ASTDRGRNYGYT
12	TRBV9	TRBJ2-7	few	ASSVVSTSYEQY
14	TRBV9	TRBJ2-1	NA	ASKSRVSGTHNEQF
12	TRBV4-1	TRBJ1-2	NA	ASSQPTDLYGYT
14	TRBV11-3	TRBJ2-3	few	ASSSYRVIDTDTQY
15	TRBV6-8	TRBJ1-1	NA	ASSYLVRGKGYTEAF
12	TRBV11-3	TRBJ1-1	NA	ASSLDIMNTEAF
14	TRBV11-3	TRBJ2-2	NA	ASSSWAESNTGELF
12	TRBV19	TRBJ2-1	few	ASSTRTSGYEQF
14	TRBV6-8	TRBJ1-5	hyperexpanded	ASTLYGLRGDQPQH
14	TRBV6-8	TRBJ2-7	NA	ASSVGASGRAHEQY
15	TRBV15	TRBJ2-1	NA	ATSRDSGGVSYNEQF